The 14 T cell receptor beta chains given below trace back to one sample, sequenced in a study of PD-L1 blockade in urothelial cancer. Time point denoted: pretreatment peripheral blood. The data were produced by immunoSEQ multiplex PCR, yet TCRdb's version contains in-frame clones alone and is incomplete. The top ten hold approximately 10% of the sample, which has 65,000 to 90,000 clones, 80% to 85% seen once. Specimen: PBMCs, collected around atezolizumab (anti-PD-L1) treatment. These receptor sequences come from a woman aged 70-85 years with urothelial cancer.

The V gene is TRBV18, the J gene TRBJ1-2, with D unresolved. The ends were cut back, 7 bases at V and 0 bases at J, with 9 bases in the middle. Per the germline V gene, CDR1 is KGHSH and CDR2 is LQKENI. The length of the CDR3 is 13 residues. CDR3 sequence: CASCQVTNYGYTF. The CDR3 DNA reads TGTGCCAGCTGCCAGGTGACTAACTATGGCTACACCTTC.

V is TRBV7-8 and J is TRBJ1-1; the D is unclear. CDR3 length: 14 amino acids. V was clipped by 0 bases and J by 0 bases, with 5 bases between them. Germline CDR1 SGHVS, CDR2 FQNEAQ. Here the CDR3 DNA reads TGTGCCAGCAGCTTAGCGCGTGTGAACACTGAAGCTTTCTTT. It specifies CASSLARVNTEAFF. Looking up the rest from reference TRBV7-8 and TRBJ1-1 gives the full variable domain: GAGVSQSPRYKVAKRGQDVALRCDPISGHVSLFWYQQALGQGPEFLTYFQNEAQLDKSGLPSDRFFAERPEGSVSTLKIQRTQQEDSAVYLCASSLARVNTEAFFGQGTRLTVV.

This chain uses TRBV11-2 with TRBJ2-5; TRBD1 matches at 8 bases. Germline CDR1 SGHAT, CDR2 FQNNGV. This CDR3 contains 13 residues. With V trimmed by 5 bases and J by 8 bases, 7 bases remained unmatched. In DNA form, the CDR3 reads TGTGCCAGCAGCCTGGACAGGGCCGTAACCCAGTACTTC. Amino acid sequence: CASSLDRAVTQYF.

This clone was detected only once. The V gene is TRBV9, the J gene TRBJ1-4, with 8 bases lining up with TRBD1. J was trimmed by 3 bases and V by 3 bases; bases with no gene match: 4. This CDR3 comprises 15 residues. The germline CDR1 and CDR2 sequences are SGDLS and YYNGEE. The CDR3 nucleotides are TGTGCCAGCAGCGCCTCGACAGGGGCTAATGAAAAACTGTTTTTT. Translated, it gives CASSASTGANEKLFF. Full variable domain (outside the CDR3, taken from reference TRBV9 and TRBJ1-4): DSGVTQTPKHLITATGQRVTLRCSPRSGDLSVYWYQQSLDQGLQFLIQYYNGEERAKGNILERFSAQQFPDLHSELNLSSLELGDSALYFCASSASTGANEKLFFGSGTQLSVL.

The V and J genes are TRBV18 and TRBJ1-2; D possibly corresponds to TRBD1 (5 bases). Germline V gives CDR1 KGHSH, CDR2 LQKENI. This CDR3 is 16 amino acids long. With 3 bases removed from V and 4 bases from J, the gap between germline ends came to 18 bases. The CDR3 sequence: CASSPPSSQGSYGYTF. The DNA of the CDR3 is TGTGCCAGCTCACCCCCTTCTTCGCAGGGATCCTATGGCTACACCTTC.

The chain combines TRBV30 with TRBJ2-3; weak D call: TRBD2 (5 bases). Trimming left V 1 base short and J 4 bases short, with 12 bases between. From germline, CDR1 is GTSNPN and CDR2 SVGIG (reference sequence). The CDR3 contains 14 residues. The CDR3 spells CAWSERVLPDTQYF. The CDR3 region has the DNA TGTGCCTGGAGTGAGAGGGTTCTCCCAGATACGCAGTATTTT.

The V gene is TRBV6-1, the J gene TRBJ1-2; 8 bases agree with TRBD1. The V gene end was trimmed by 4 bases and the J gene end by 3 bases; junction bases not matched to a gene: 7. Germline lookup yields CDR1 MNHNS and CDR2 SASEGT. The CDR3 loop spans 15 amino acids. CDR3 loop: CASSAVRGRDYGYTF. CDR3 coding DNA: TGTGCCAGCAGTGCCGTCAGGGGGCGAGACTATGGCTACACCTTC.

The V call is TRBV29-1, the J call TRBJ1-1; 9 bases are shared with TRBD1. In germline, CDR1 is SQVTM, CDR2 ANQGSEA. This CDR3 is 13 amino acids long. V was clipped by 6 bases and J by 1 base; unmatched bases: 3. The CDR3 here is CSVMTGGNTEAFF. The CDR3 bases are TGCAGCGTAATGACAGGGGGGAACACTGAAGCTTTCTTT.

The V call is TRBV6-1, the J call TRBJ2-5; possibly TRBD1 for D (6 bases). Looked up from germline, CDR1 is MNHNS and CDR2 is SASEGT. V dropped 4 bases and J dropped 2 bases, with 11 bases sitting between them. CDR3 size: 14 residues. The CDR3 region has the DNA TGTGCCAGCAGTGGGTGGACAGCGCAAGAGACCCAGTACTTC. Amino acid sequence: CASSGWTAQETQYF.

V usage is TRBV27 and J usage is TRBJ2-7; 14 bases line up with TRBD2. Germline CDR1 and CDR2: MNHEY and SMNVEV (reference sequence). This CDR3 has 15 amino acids. V lost 5 bases to trimming and J lost 5 bases; unmatched junction nucleotides: 5. The CDR3 sequence is CASSEGLAGVDEQYF. CDR3 DNA: TGTGCCAGCAGTGAGGGACTAGCGGGAGTGGACGAGCAGTACTTC.

The chain recombines TRBV19 with TRBJ2-1; 8 positions match TRBD2. Per the germline V gene, CDR1 is LNHDA and CDR2 is SQIVND (reference sequence). The V gene end was trimmed by 4 bases and the J gene end by 5 bases; junction bases not matched to a gene: 7. This CDR3 is 15 amino acids long. Written as DNA, the CDR3 is TGTGCCAGTAGTAATTACGCGGGGGGCGACAATGAGCAGTTCTTC. Protein sequence: CASSNYAGGDNEQFF.

The chain links TRBV28 to TRBJ2-5; D is unresolved. With 6 bases removed from V and 3 bases from J, the gap between germline ends came to 5 bases. Germline values: CDR1 MDHEN, CDR2 SYDVKM. This CDR3 contains 11 residues. The CDR3 DNA reads as TGTGCCAGCAGCCCTAAAGAGACCCAGTACTTC. This codes for CASSPKETQYF.

The chain couples TRBV9 to TRBJ1-4; perhaps TRBD1 as D (6 bases). CDR3 length equals 15 residues. Between the trimmed V and J ends, which lost 3 bases and 8 bases, there was a span of 17 bases. Germline V CDR1 and CDR2: SGDLS, YYNGEE. Here the CDR3 reads CASSGLGGGDEKLFF. DNA of the CDR3: TGTGCCAGCAGCGGTTTAGGGGGTGGAGACGAAAAACTGTTTTTT.

This sequence joins TRBV5-6 and TRBJ2-2, with TRBD2 matching over 10 bases. Germline CDR1 reads SGHDT; CDR2 reads YYEEEE. This CDR3 has 17 amino acids. V shed 0 bases and J 5 bases; nucleotides not matched to a gene: 7. The CDR3 DNA reads as TGTGCCAGCAGCTTGGTGATAGCGGGAGGTCGTACCGGGGAGCTGTTTTTT. It is translated as CASSLVIAGGRTGELFF.